The clone carrying this TCR beta chain was counted at least ten times. Its specificity is unknown. At one end, the junction sequence differs from germline, possibly due to a read error. The data were obtained in a study of CD8+CD57+ T cells in acquired aplastic anemia. Study results and limitations: Controls and patients did not differ significantly in CD8+ Simpson's diversity. There were over 25 CD8+ CDR3 sequences that occurred in both patients and controls.

Genomic DNA templated the TCR beta VDJ and CDR3 profiling. TCRdb ran MiXCR on the reads and lists one entry per CDR3 protein. The data show about half a million distinct CDR3 sequences, with about a third seen just once and about 0.8% held by the top ten. CDR1 and CDR2 (germline): SGHVS, FQNEAQ. The CDR3 spans 12 residues. Patients selected for sequencing had displayed CD8+CD57+ cell expansion by flow cytometry. The source material was sorted CD4+, CD8+, or CD8+CD57+ T cells (not recorded which) from PBMCs. This receptor was taken from a human donor with aplastic anemia. This chain links TRBV7-8 with TRBJ2-2; 10 nucleotides match TRBD1. The chain's CDR3 is CASSFGQGVLFF. In DNA form, the CDR3 reads TGTGCCAGCAGCTTTGGACAGGGGGTGCTGTTTTTT.